What follows is one T cell receptor beta chain and its context. Its antigen is not yet known. Base qualities are missing; no much larger clone stands one base away. The protocol used for the library was the immunoSEQ multiplex PCR assay. For the multiplex PCR, a mixture combining 60 forward primers for TCR Vbeta segments and 13 reverse primers for TCR Jbeta segments was used. The CDR3 region of rearranged TCR beta genes was amplified from genomic DNA with a multiplex PCR assay. The Illumina HiSeq System was used to sequence the amplified TCR beta libraries as 87-base-pair reads. Turning to the authors' computational methods: Across the roughly 670 repertoires, a later analysis counted tens of millions of unique TCR beta chains, around 10 million of which were shared by at least two donors. Raw reads were error-corrected and collapsed into unique sequences with a nearest-neighbor algorithm that merged closely related sequences to remove PCR and sequencing errors. V, D and J gene segments were assigned by aligning CDR3 sequences to IMGT reference sequences. For a sequence to be retained, a match of at least six nucleotides was required to both a V gene segment and a J gene segment. A rearrangement was called productive if the CDR3 had no stop codons and remained in frame with V and J, and every other rearrangement was called non-productive. CDR3 was defined by IMGT convention, running from the second conserved V-encoded cysteine to the conserved J-encoded phenylalanine. In an earlier analysis of 500 to 650 of the donors, sequences lacking an unambiguous match to a single V gene segment were excluded. An earlier analysis of some 610 of the donors called V segments functional above 56.7% productive rearrangements and segregating when the between-donor standard deviation exceeded 5%. A statistical classification framework was built for diagnosing cytomegalovirus status from the catalog of TCR beta chain sequences. In a later analysis, TCR nucleotide sequences were compared against IMGT/GENE-DB human TR gene sequences so that V and J genes could be assigned. In a later analysis, CDR3 sequences and most-parsimonious VDJ recombination scenarios were assigned using the TCRdist pipeline. In a later analysis, every TCR beta chain was defined by the combination of its CDR3 amino acid sequence and its V-gene family, and reads without a unique V-gene family were dropped. As a way to deal with suspected cross-contamination and a sequencing artifact, a later analysis dropped hundreds of nucleotide sequences that were highly shared and had low generation probability. In a later analysis, a clonal expansion index for each public chain was calculated from normalized within-repertoire ranks of inferred template counts. In a later analysis, generation probabilities were computed using a VDJ recombination model fitted to out-of-frame rearrangements, and the results were checked against IGoR. Hypergeometric tests were used in a later analysis to score TCR-TCR, TCR-HLA and TCR-CMV co-occurrence, with a repertoire-size bias correction applied to the TCR pairs. False discovery rates were estimated in a later analysis by permuting HLA or CMV assignments 20 times. A later analysis grouped co-occurring TCRs with DBSCAN, adding TCRdist sequence similarity when clustering within HLA-allele-positive subsets. For co-occurrence clustering, repertoires with fewer than 30,000 or more than 120,000 public chains were excluded, along with 4 to 6 repertoires with anomalous nucleotide sharing. The source is immuneACCESS, and TCRdb retained only in-frame sequences with V and J called. Part of the clones is not carried over; for the studies checked, unresolved V genes explain less than half of this, and the remainder is unexplained. From that table come the V and J calls and clone size; the DNA was used to work out D and trimming. This sample lists about 82,000 clones; around 78% were detected once. The ten largest make up less than 6% of the sample.

The cohort consisted of 670 or so healthy bone marrow donors. All cohort members were sampled while nominally healthy, although unrecorded immune exposures were likely present. The donor tested CMV seropositive, placing the donor among the 289 seropositive members of the cohort. A peripheral blood sample was collected from each donor, and TCR beta sequencing was performed on peripheral blood mononuclear cells. The Qiagen DNeasy Blood Extraction Kit was used to extract genomic DNA from the blood cell samples. The CDR3 holds 14 amino acids from the cysteine to the phenylalanine. Of the read, only the CDR3 DNA is kept; its 42 bases are in frame from base 1. CDR1 and CDR2, per the germline V gene (reference sequence), are LNHDA and SQIVND. V is clipped by 6 bases and J by 5 bases, and the sequence between their germline boundaries is 16 bases long. These data originate in a study of cytomegalovirus exposure and HLA in healthy donors (dated by TCRdb to 2016 to 2017). Describing the broader study: An earlier analysis of approximately 640 of the donors reported 250 to 350 Gb of sequence data and 117 million unique TCR beta sequences from roughly 180 million T cells. An early release that covered some 640 HLA-typed donors contained approximately 300 gigabases of sequencing data and 65 million to 100 million unique TCR sequences. The study combined high-throughput TCR immunosequencing, statistical association of individual TCRs with disease status, and machine learning to predict cytomegalovirus infection status. A later analysis re-analyzed previously published TCR beta repertoires from about 600 donors and added high-resolution HLA genotyping to study TCR occurrence patterns. A later genetic analysis took genome-wide SNP genotypes for about 65% of the roughly 670 donors and used that subset as a discovery cohort. All discovery cohort repertoires had been generated using a single sequencing platform. In an earlier analysis of over 550 of the donors, high-throughput TCR beta sequencing was used to judge whether each TCR beta V gene segment behaved as functional or pseudogenic. Besides the first cohort of hundreds of subjects, a separate validation cohort made up of roughly 130 different subjects was used. Alongside the repertoire data, information on donor age, sex, ethnicity and CMV serostatus was compiled. The study aimed to test whether cataloging public T cell receptors could reveal signatures of past pathogen exposure. Roughly five DR-DQ haplotypes were treated as single units for association and clustering because of strong linkage in the cohort. The T cell repertoires of several hundred subjects were profiled by immunosequencing and related to cytomegalovirus serostatus. Both class I and class II loci were covered by HLA typing, at four-digit resolution. The number of donors typed differed by locus, with roughly 620-630 for A, B, C, DRB1 and DQB1, roughly 520 for DQA1, over 600 for DPA1, and around 450 for DPB1. Among 398 genotyped donors of the cohort, an average of about 240,000 unique TCR beta nucleotide sequences were sequenced per donor, roughly 18% of them non-productive. The later analysis used no new phenotypic data to find candidate immune exposures, relying instead on TCR beta sequences and their occurrence across donors. Of the roughly 400 genotyped donors, less than 90% were placed in the genetic ancestry cluster associated with self-reported Caucasian donors.

Overall study results and their limits: Only TCR beta chains were sequenced in this cohort, and the absence of alpha or paired-chain data limited detectable features. In a later analysis, the rate of TCR association differed among HLA loci, with DRB1 alleles having the most associated TCRs and HLA-C alleles having the fewest. Immune exposure information for the cohort was limited to CMV serostatus. At a false discovery rate of 0.05, a later analysis linked roughly 17,000 TCR beta sequences to specific HLA alleles. While some public TCRs were present in many individuals, most TCR sequences turned up only very rarely across donors. Because some donors lacked HLA typing at each locus, the association tests relied only on the typed subset. A later analysis reported that several top co-occurrence clusters appeared linked to parvovirus B19, influenza, CMV and Epstein-Barr virus. The study gave a list of 150 to 200 TCR beta chains associated with cytomegalovirus. When HLA alleles, especially DR and DQ, strongly co-occurred, TCR associations were difficult to assign to individual alleles. Some IMGT-functional V segments, including TRBV6-2 and TRBV6-3, could not be distinguished by the 87-base-pair reads and were therefore excluded. Most CMV-associated TCR beta chains appeared to be HLA-restricted in a later analysis, and the HLA associations seemed to be driven largely by CMV exposure. About 17 rarely observed V segments, including chromosome 9 orphons, were excluded from the earlier analysis of several hundred of the donors because counts were too low. Sequencing depth was assumed to be roughly uniform across donors in the presence/absence analyses, though that assumption may not hold. In an earlier analysis of 587 of the donors, most TCR beta V segments appeared in productive rearrangements about 90% or about 30% of the time, broadly matching IMGT annotations. A cluster of highly shared sequence variants was judged likely to represent a technical artifact of the sequencing pipeline. The authors suggested that the approach could potentially be extended to other disease states and immunological phenotypes. A later genetic analysis associated a missense DCLRE1C variant with V-gene and J-gene trimming of TCR beta chains, and an independent cohort replicated the association. A further reported finding was that TCR beta sequences accurately predicted the HLA-A and HLA-B alleles for most subjects in the first cohort. A later analysis found that HLA-associated TCR beta chains were more clonally expanded and had lower generation probabilities than equally common non-associated chains. Correlated functional status among segregating V segments might reflect linkage disequilibrium, but an unknown experimental factor could not be ruled out. In both the original and validation cohorts, the classifier was reported to diagnose cytomegalovirus status with high specificity and sensitivity. In a later genetic analysis, fewer N-insertions in productive TCRs were reported among donors in an Asian-associated ancestry cluster than the approximately 670-donor mean. A few of the identified cytomegalovirus-associated TCR beta chains were confirmed in vitro to be specific for cytomegalovirus antigens.

Sequencing was done on a sample of PBMCs. The sequence came from a male donor in good health and CMV-seropositive. The chain uses TRBV19 and TRBJ2-5, with a tentative D gene TRBD2 over 5 matching bases. The sequenced DNA is TGTGCCAGTAGCAACTCTGTAAGAGGGGAGACCCAGTACTTC. It translates to CASSNSVRGETQYF.